One sample yielded the 5 T cell receptor beta chains listed below, sequenced in a study of T cells in Graves' hyperthyroidism and ophthalmopathy. TCR beta CDR3 regions were amplified from RNA transcripts. The primer set for the first-round RT-PCR of the TCR CDR3 was HTBI. MiXCR, run by TCRdb on the multiplex PCR reads, gives a single entry per CDR3 protein. The sample consists of 300,000 to 450,000 distinct CDR3 sequences, 15% of them appearing once. The source material was blood. The receptors originated from a woman in her 30s with Graves' hyperthyroidism.

The chain couples TRBV18 to TRBJ2-1, with 7 bases lining up with TRBD2. The CDR3 has 14 amino acids. V lost 4 bases, J lost 12 bases, and 12 bases stayed unmatched. The germline V gene has CDR1 KGHSH and CDR2 LQKENI. This CDR3 reads CASSQTAGTAGQFF. For the CDR3, the DNA is TGTGCCAGCTCACAGACAGCGGGGACTGCGGGGCAGTTCTTC.

This clonotype was seen ten or more times. This rearrangement joins TRBV3-1 to TRBJ2-7, with D possibly called TRBD1 or TRBD2 (5 bases each). The V and J ends lost 4 bases and 0 bases respectively, with 13 bases between them. The CDR3 extends over 15 amino acids. Germline V gene data show CDR1 as LGHDT and CDR2 as YNNKEL (reference sequence). The CDR3 loop is CASSPPGPYSYEQYF. The DNA of the CDR3 is TGTGCCAGCAGCCCCCCGGGACCCTACTCCTACGAGCAGTACTTC.

This clonotype was detected only a few times. The rearrangement links TRBV24-1 to TRBJ2-3, with D possibly matching TRBD2 (5 bases). Germline V lookup: CDR1 KGHDR, CDR2 SFDVKD. This CDR3 is 16 amino acids long. Trimming shortened V by 5 bases and J by 4 bases, and 18 bases separated the two germline ends. CDR3 DNA: TGTGCCACCAGTGGAATTGCGGAGGCCCAAGCAGATACGCAGTATTTT. This translates into CATSGIAEAQADTQYF.

This clonotype occurred a few times. This chain links TRBV6-5 with TRBJ2-2, with D tentatively TRBD2 (7 bases). The germline V and J ends were trimmed by 0 bases and 6 bases, with 20 bases remaining between them. Germline V gene data show CDR1 as MNHEY and CDR2 as SVGAGI. The CDR3 consists of 18 residues. In DNA form, the CDR3 reads TGTGCCAGCAGTTACTCGATGCCCGGGGGGCCTTCATCCGGGGAGCTGTTTTTT. Its protein is CASSYSMPGGPSSGELFF.

Many counts were recorded for this clonotype. This chain uses TRBV7-2 with TRBJ2-5, with 8 bases aligning to TRBD1. The CDR3 extends over 15 amino acids. Germline CDR1 SGHTA, CDR2 FQGNSA. V trimming: 2 bases; J trimming: 4 bases; junction bases outside the gene matches: 6. The CDR3 here is CASSLIPGGIETQYF. The CDR3 nucleotides read TGTGCCAGCAGCTTAATCCCAGGGGGCATAGAGACCCAGTACTTC.